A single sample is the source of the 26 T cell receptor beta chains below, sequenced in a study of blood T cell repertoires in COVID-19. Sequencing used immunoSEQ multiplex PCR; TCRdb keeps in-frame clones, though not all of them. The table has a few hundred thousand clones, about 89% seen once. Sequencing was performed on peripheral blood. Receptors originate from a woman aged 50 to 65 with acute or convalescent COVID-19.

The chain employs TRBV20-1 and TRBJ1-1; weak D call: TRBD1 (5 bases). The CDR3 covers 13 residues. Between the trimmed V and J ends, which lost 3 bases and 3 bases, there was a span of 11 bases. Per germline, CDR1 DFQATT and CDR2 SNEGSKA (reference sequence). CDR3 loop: CSASEGRDTEAFF. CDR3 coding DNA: TGCAGTGCTAGTGAGGGGAGGGACACTGAAGCTTTCTTT.

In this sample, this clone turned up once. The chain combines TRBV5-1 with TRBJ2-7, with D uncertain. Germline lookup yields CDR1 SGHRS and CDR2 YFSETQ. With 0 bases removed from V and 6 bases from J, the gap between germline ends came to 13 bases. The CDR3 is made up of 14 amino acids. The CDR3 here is CASSLALSVTEQYF. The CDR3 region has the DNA TGCGCCAGCAGCTTGGCGCTTTCGGTCACCGAGCAGTACTTC.

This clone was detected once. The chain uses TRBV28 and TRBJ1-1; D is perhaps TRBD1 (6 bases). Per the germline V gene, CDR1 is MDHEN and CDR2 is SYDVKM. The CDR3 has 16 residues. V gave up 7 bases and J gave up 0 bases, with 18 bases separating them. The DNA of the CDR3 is TGTGCCAGCACCCCAAGAACCGACAGGCTGAACACTGAAGCTTTCTTT. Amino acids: CASTPRTDRLNTEAFF.

The CDR3 is CATSRYRGSNEQYF. The CDR3 DNA sequence: TGTGCCACCAGCAGGTACAGGGGGAGCAACGAGCAGTACTTC. The chain joins TRBV15 to TRBJ2-7, with 8 bases identical to TRBD1. V gave up 3 bases and J gave up 5 bases; unmatched junction bases: 6. This CDR3 is built from 14 residues. Germline V gene sequence: CDR1 LNHNV, CDR2 YYDKDF (reference sequence).

The CDR3, as DNA: TGTGCCAGCAGTTTTCAGGGGGCGCGTGGCTACACCTTC. Translated, it gives CASSFQGARGYTF. The rearrangement links TRBV12-3 or TRBV12-4 to TRBJ1-2, with 8 bases lining up with TRBD1. V was pared by 3 bases and J by 7 bases, with 4 bases of the junction left unmatched. CDR3 length: 13 amino acids.

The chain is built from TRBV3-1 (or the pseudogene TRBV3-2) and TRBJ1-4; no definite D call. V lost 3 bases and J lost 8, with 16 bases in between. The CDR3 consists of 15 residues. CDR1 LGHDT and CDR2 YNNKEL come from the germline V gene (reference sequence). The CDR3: CASSHMVSIEEKLFF. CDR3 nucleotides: TGTGCCAGCAGCCACATGGTATCAATTGAGGAAAAACTGTTTTTT.

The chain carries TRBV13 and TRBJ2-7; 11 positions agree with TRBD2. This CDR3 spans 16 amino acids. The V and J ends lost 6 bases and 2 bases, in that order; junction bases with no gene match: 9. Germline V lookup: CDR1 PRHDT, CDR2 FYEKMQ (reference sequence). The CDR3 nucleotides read TGTGCCAGCAGGCGAACCGGGACTAGCGGTACCTACGAGCAGTACTTC. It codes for CASRRTGTSGTYEQYF.

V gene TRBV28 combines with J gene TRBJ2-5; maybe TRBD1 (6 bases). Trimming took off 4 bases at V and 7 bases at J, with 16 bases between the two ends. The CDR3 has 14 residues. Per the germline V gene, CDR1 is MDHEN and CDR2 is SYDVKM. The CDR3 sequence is CASSSAQGPGTQYF. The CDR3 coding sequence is TGTGCCAGCAGTTCGGCACAGGGCCCCGGGACCCAGTACTTC.

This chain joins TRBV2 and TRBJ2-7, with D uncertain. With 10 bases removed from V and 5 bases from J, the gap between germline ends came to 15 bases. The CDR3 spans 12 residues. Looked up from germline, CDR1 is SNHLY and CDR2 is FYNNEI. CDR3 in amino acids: CATTYQEDEQYF. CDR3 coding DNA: TGTGCCACAACCTACCAAGAGGACGAGCAGTACTTC.

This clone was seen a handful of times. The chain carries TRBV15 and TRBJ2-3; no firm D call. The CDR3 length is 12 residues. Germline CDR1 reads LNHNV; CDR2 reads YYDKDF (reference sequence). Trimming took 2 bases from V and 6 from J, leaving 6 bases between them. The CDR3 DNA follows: TGTGCCACCAGCAGATCAACTGATACGCAGTATTTT. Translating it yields CATSRSTDTQYF.

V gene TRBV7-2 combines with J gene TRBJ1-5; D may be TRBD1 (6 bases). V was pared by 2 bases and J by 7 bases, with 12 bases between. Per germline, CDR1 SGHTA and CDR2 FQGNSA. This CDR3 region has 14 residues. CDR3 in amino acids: CASSLRGGEQPQHF. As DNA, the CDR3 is TGTGCCAGCAGCTTAAGGGGGGGCGAACAGCCCCAGCATTTT.

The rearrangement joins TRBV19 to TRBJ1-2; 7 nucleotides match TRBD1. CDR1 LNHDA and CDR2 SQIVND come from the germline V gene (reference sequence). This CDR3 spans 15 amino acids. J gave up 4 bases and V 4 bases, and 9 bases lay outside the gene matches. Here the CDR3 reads CASSTWDSPSYGYTF. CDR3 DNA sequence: TGTGCCAGTAGTACCTGGGACAGCCCATCCTATGGCTACACCTTC.

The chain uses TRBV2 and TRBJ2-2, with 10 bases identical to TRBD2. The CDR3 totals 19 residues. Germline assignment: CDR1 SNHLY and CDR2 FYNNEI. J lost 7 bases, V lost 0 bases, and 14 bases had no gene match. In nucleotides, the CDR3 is TGTGCCAGCAGTGAAGCCCTCCGAGCTAGCGGGAGAAATGACGGGGAGCTGTTTTTT. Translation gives CASSEALRASGRNDGELFF.

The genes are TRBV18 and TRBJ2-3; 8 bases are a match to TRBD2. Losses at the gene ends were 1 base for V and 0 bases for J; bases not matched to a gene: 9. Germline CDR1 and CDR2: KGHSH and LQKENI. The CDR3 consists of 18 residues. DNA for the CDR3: TGTGCCAGCTCACCACTCACGTTGGTAGCGGGAAGCACAGATACGCAGTATTTT. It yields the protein CASSPLTLVAGSTDTQYF. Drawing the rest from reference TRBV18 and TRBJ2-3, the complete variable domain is NAGVMQNPRHLVRRRGQEARLRCSPMKGHSHVYWYRQLPEEGLKFMVYLQKENIIDESGMPKERFSAEFPKEGPSILRIQQVVRGDSAAYFCASSPLTLVAGSTDTQYFGPGTRLTVL.

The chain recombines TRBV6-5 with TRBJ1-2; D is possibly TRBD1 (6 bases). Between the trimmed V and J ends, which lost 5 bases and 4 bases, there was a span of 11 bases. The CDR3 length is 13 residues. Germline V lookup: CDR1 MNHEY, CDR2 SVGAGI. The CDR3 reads CASSPDRLYGYTF. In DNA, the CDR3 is TGTGCCAGCAGTCCCGACAGGCTCTATGGCTACACCTTC.

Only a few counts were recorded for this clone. DNA of the CDR3: TGTGCCAGCAGCCAAGCGCAGGAATATAATTCACCCCTCCACTTT. Translating gives CASSQAQEYNSPLHF. V gene TRBV4-2 combines with J gene TRBJ1-6; D uncertain. This CDR3 is 15 amino acids long. Per the germline V gene, CDR1 is LGHNA and CDR2 is YNFKEQ. V was clipped by 1 base and J by 4 bases, with 8 bases between them.

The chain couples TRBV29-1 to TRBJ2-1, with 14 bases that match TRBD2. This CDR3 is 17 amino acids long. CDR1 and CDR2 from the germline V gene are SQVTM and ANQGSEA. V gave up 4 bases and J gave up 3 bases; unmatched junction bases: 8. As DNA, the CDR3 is TGCAGCGTTGTGACTAGCGGGAGGGCCTACGTCTACAATGAGCAGTTCTTC. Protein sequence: CSVVTSGRAYVYNEQFF.

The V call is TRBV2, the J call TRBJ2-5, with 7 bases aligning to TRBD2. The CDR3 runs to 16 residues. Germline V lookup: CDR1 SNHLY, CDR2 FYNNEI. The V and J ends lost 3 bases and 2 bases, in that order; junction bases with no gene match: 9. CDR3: CASSDFAFSGQETQYF. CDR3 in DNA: TGTGCCAGCAGTGATTTCGCCTTTAGCGGGCAAGAGACCCAGTACTTC.

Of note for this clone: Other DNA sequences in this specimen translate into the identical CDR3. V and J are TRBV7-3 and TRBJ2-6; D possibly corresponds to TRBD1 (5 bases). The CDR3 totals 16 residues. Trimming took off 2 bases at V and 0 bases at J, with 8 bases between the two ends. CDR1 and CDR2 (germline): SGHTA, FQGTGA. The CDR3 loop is CASSLEGASGANVLTF. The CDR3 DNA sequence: TGTGCCAGCAGCTTAGAAGGGGCCTCTGGGGCCAACGTCCTGACTTTC.

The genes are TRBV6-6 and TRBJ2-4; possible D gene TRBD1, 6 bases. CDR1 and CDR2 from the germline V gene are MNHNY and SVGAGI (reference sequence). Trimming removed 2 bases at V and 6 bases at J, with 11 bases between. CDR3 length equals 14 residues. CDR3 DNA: TGTGCCAGCAGTTACCGCCGGGACACAAACATTCAGTACTTC. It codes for CASSYRRDTNIQYF.

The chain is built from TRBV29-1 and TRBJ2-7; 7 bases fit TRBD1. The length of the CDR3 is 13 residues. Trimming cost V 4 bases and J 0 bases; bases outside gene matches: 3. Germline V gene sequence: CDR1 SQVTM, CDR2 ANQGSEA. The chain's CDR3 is CSVVTGNSYEQYF. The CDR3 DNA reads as TGCAGCGTTGTGACAGGGAACTCCTACGAGCAGTACTTC.

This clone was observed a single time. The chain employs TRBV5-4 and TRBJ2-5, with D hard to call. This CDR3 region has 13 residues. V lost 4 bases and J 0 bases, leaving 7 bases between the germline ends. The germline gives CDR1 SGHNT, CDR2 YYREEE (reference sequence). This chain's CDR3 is CASSPQNQETQYF. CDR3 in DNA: TGTGCCAGCAGCCCCCAAAACCAAGAGACCCAGTACTTC.

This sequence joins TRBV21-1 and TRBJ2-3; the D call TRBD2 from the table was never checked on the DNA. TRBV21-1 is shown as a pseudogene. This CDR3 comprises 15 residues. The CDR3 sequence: CASSKMHRDSDTQYF. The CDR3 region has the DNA TGTGCCAGCAGCAAAATGCATCGGGATTCAGATACGCAGTATTTT.

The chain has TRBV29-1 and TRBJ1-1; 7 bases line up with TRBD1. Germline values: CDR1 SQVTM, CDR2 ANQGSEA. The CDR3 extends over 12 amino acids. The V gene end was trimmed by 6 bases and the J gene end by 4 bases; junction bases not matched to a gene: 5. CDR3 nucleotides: TGCAGCGTGGTGACAGGGTCCACTGAAGCTTTCTTT. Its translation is CSVVTGSTEAFF.

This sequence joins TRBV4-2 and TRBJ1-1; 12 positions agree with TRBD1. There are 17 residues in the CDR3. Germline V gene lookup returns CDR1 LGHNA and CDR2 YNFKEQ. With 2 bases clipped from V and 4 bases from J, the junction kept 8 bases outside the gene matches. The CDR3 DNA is TGTGCCAGCAGCCAAAGCCGGGACAGGGGGCAAGGCACTGAAGCTTTCTTT. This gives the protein CASSQSRDRGQGTEAFF.

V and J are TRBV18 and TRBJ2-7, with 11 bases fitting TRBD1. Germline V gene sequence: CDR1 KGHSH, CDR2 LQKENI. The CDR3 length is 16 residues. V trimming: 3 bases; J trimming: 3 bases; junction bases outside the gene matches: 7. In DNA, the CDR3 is TGTGCCAGCTCACCTGGGCGGGACAGGGGGGTCTACGAGCAGTACTTC. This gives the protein CASSPGRDRGVYEQYF.